This T cell receptor (beta chain) was identified during a study of T cell repertoires in cytomegalovirus infection. The overall study: CMV infection together with matching HLA type was indicated by public TCR beta signatures. Whole-study results and caveats: Cumulative frequency of public TCR beta families picked out carriers of CMV plus the relevant HLA. Ex vivo responses were dominated by HLA-C-restricted CMV-specific TCR beta clonotypes.

The table lists this clonotype with a few counts. Its target is not known. TCRdb ran MiXCR on the reads and lists one entry per CDR3 protein. Of roughly 500,000 distinct CDR3 sequences in the sample, about 15% were seen once. The V end lost 6 bases, the J end lost 8 bases, and 17 bases lay between the germline ends. Per germline, CDR1 PRHDT and CDR2 FYEKMQ (reference sequence). The CDR3 consists of 14 residues. The source of this sequence is a human donor in good health (CMV status not recorded). Some clones in this sample may be carry-over from other donors' samples. The rearrangement uses TRBV13 and TRBJ2-1, with a possible D match to TRBD2 (7 bases). The specimen was CD8+ T cells from PBMCs. In DNA, the CDR3 is TGTGCCAGCAGGCCGTGGGGGGGGCGGGATGAGCAGTTCTTC. It yields the protein CASRPWGGRDEQFF.